This T cell receptor beta chain is from a study of blood T cell repertoires in COVID-19. Across the study: Whether acute or convalescent, the COVID-19 samples came from the United States, Italy and Spain. Sample material is recorded as cDNA or gDNA derived from T cells, B-cell-depleted T cells, or PBMCs.

As processed by the authors: Cell counts per sample came from amplifying reference gene primers. Clones were sequenced by immunoSEQ multiplex PCR, and TCRdb holds only the in-frame ones, with some missing. That table supplies the V and J calls and clone size; D and trimming were determined from the DNA. Here the sample spans roughly 350,000 clones, more than 85% being singletons. The CDR3 is 11 amino acids. With 5 bases removed from V and 7 bases from J, the gap between germline ends came to 9 bases. Germline loops: CDR1 SGHTS, CDR2 YDEGEE. The table lists this clone with a count of one. Donors in Cohort 3 who had recovered were those with two negative PCRs, healthcare professional clearance, or resolution of their symptoms.

The specimen was PBMCs or T cells enriched from blood (not recorded which). The receptor was isolated from a woman aged 25 to 45 who had recovered from COVID-19. The genes are TRBV5-8 and TRBJ1-1, with a weak D call TRBD1 (6 bases). This chain's CDR3 is CASRGAREAFF. The DNA of the CDR3 is TGTGCCAGCAGGGGGGCACGTGAAGCTTTCTTT.